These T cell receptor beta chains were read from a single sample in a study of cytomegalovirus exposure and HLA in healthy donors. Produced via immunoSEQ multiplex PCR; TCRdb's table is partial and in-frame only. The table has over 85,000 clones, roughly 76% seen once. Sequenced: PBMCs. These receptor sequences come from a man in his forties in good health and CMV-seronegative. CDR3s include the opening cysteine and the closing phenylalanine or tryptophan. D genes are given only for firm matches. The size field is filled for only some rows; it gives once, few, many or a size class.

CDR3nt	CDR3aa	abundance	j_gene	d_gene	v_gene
TGTGCCAGTAGCCCGACAGGGACCTATAATTCACCCCTCCACTTT	CASSPTGTYNSPLHF	-	TRBJ1-6	TRBD1	TRBV19
TGTGCCTGGAGTGTCCGGCACAGGGGGTTTGGCTACACCTTC	CAWSVRHRGFGYTF	-	TRBJ1-2	TRBD1	TRBV30
TGTGCCAGCAGCTTTAGCGGGGGGAATCCAGATACGCAGTATTTT	CASSFSGGNPDTQYF	few	TRBJ2-3	TRBD2	TRBV7-3
TGCGCCAGCAGCTCCCTCAGGGGGCTAAGTGGTGAAGCTTTCTTT	CASSSLRGLSGEAFF	-	TRBJ1-1	TRBD1	TRBV5-1
TGCGCCAGCAGCCAGGACAGAAATCAGCCCCAGCATTTT	CASSQDRNQPQHF	-	TRBJ1-5	-	TRBV4-3
TGTGCCAGCAGGCCAGGGGGGAGCACTGAAGCTTTCTTT	CASRPGGSTEAFF	-	TRBJ1-1	TRBD1	TRBV28
TGCGCCAGCAGTGAATTGCGGAACACCGGGGAGCTGTTTTTT	CASSELRNTGELFF	-	TRBJ2-2	-	TRBV10-2
TGTGCCAGCAGCCCCGGGACAGCCTATGGCTACACCTTC	CASSPGTAYGYTF	-	TRBJ1-2	TRBD1	TRBV5-4
TGTGCCAGCGGAGGACAGGGTTCCTTTTACGGGGCCAACGTCCTGACTTTC	CASGGQGSFYGANVLTF	-	TRBJ2-6	TRBD1	TRBV27
TGTTCCAGCAGCTTCCGGTACGAGCAGTACTTC	CSSSFRYEQYF	-	TRBJ2-7	-	TRBV7-9
TGTGCCAGCAGCATTTCGGGAGGACTTGAGCAGTTCTTC	CASSISGGLEQFF	-	TRBJ2-1	TRBD2	TRBV7-2